The clone carrying this TCR beta chain showed up many times. Using a J-beta primer mix together with a sample-barcoded 5' primer, a second PCR was run for roughly 6 to 12 cycles. MiXCR, applied by TCRdb to the 5' RACE reads, yields one record per CDR3 protein. The sample has about 750,000 distinct CDR3 sequences, roughly 53% seen once. The CDR3 sequence is 15 residues long. Looked up from germline, CDR1 is SEHNR and CDR2 is FQNEAQ (reference sequence). V was clipped by 2 bases and J by 5 bases, with 13 bases between them. This entry is derived from a study of blood T cells in healthy people across ages. Study-level background: Template switching recovered approximately one barcoded beta molecule for every two T cells.

The receptor was isolated from an older man in good health. The sequenced sample consisted of blood. The chain links TRBV7-9 to TRBJ2-1, with D uncertain. This chain's CDR3 is CASSLSEYGDNEQFF. Here the CDR3 DNA reads TGTGCCAGCAGCTTATCAGAATATGGGGACAATGAGCAGTTCTTC.